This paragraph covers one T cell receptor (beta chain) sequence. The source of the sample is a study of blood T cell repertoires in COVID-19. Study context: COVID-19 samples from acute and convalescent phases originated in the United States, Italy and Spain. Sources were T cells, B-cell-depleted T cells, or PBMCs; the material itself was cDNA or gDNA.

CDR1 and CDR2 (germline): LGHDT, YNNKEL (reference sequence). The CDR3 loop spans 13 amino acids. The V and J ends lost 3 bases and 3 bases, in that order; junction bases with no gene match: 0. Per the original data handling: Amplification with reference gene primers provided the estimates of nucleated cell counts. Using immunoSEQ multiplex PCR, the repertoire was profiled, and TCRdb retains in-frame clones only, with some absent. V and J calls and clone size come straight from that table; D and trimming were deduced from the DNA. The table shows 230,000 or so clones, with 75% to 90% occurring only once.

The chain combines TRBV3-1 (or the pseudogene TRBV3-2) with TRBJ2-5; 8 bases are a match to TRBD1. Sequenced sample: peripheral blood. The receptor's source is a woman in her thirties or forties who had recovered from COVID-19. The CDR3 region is CASSQGQEETQYF. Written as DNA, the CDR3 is TGTGCCAGCAGCCAGGGACAGGAAGAGACCCAGTACTTC.